The entry below describes one TCR beta chain. No antigen is known for it. The entry originates in a study of blood T cells in healthy people across ages. The authors ran a second PCR of roughly 6 to 12 cycles using a sample-barcoded 5' primer and a J-beta primer mix. Every cDNA molecule bore a tag from a template-switch adaptor containing 12 random nucleotides. TCRdb re-called the 5' RACE reads through MiXCR, storing one row per CDR3 protein. Of more than 900,000 distinct CDR3 sequences in the sample, 20% to 25% were seen once. General study results and limits: There was a strong correlation between TCR beta diversity and naive T cell percentage. The recorded TCR beta diversity per million T cells decreased in a roughly linear manner with age.

Separately, the same data were catalogued under a study of T cells of mothers and their children. That paper states: The donor cohort consisted of a few healthy Caucasian mothers and their six children.

Sample: blood. The TCR originated in a girl aged 2-10 years in good health.

The CDR3: CASSYNSETQYF. The CDR3 DNA reads as TGTGCCAGCAGTTATAATTCAGAGACCCAGTACTTC. The J gene is TRBJ2-5, the V gene TRBV7-9; D unclear. V lost 6 bases, J lost 4 bases, and 9 bases lay in between. Germline V gives CDR1 SEHNR, CDR2 FQNEAQ (reference sequence). This CDR3 has 12 residues.